This T cell receptor (beta chain) emerged from a study of T cell responses to AZD1222 COVID-19 vaccine. About the study: Analyses pooled second doses at about 4 or about 12 weeks.

The CDR3 contains 14 residues. Trimming left V 0 bases short and J 8 bases short, with 13 bases between. Germline V gives CDR1 SGHDN, CDR2 FVKESK. Study-level findings and limits: None of the repertoires were sampled until the peak T cell response had passed. Nearly half of unique spike-specific TCRs reportedly avoided B.1.351 and B.1.1.7 mutated regions. Vaccine-associated CD4 TCRs spanned spike, dominant at 160-218 and 743-854.

Remarks on this clone: Its specificity is unknown.

Some clones are missing from TCRdb's copy, which holds only in-frame ones; the method was immunoSEQ multiplex PCR. The sample has 150,000 to 200,000 clones, around 92% seen once. The V and J genes are TRBV14 and TRBJ1-2; no clear D gene. The clonotype comes from an adult in good health. The sequences come from peripheral blood, collected on day 0 of AZD1222 vaccination. The CDR3 region is CASSQDLTLRGYTF. The CDR3 nucleotides are TGTGCCAGCAGCCAAGATTTAACACTGAGGGGCTACACCTTC.